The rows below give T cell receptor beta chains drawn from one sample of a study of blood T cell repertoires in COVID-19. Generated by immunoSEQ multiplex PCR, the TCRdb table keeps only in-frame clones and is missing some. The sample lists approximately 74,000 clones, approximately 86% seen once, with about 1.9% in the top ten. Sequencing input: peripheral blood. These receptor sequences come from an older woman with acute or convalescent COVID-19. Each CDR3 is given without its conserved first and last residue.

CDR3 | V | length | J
ASRRRGNTEAF | TRBV6-5 | 11 | TRBJ1-1
ASSFREGEKLF | TRBV6-4 | 11 | TRBJ1-4
ASSGRGTEAF | TRBV9 | 10 | TRBJ1-1
ASSYMAGVYEQY | TRBV6-6 | 12 | TRBJ2-7
ASNLGGGRSETQY | TRBV27 | 13 | TRBJ2-5
ASSLGSSGGHNEQF | TRBV5-1 | 14 | TRBJ2-1
ASSYAGEWTGELF | TRBV6-2/TRBV6-3 | 13 | TRBJ2-2
ASSLGQPHNEQF | TRBV19 | 12 | TRBJ2-1
ASSWIAGEGETQY | TRBV5-1 | 13 | TRBJ2-5
ASTTQEQPQH | TRBV28 | 10 | TRBJ1-5
ASTMGLASTDTQY | TRBV2 | 13 | TRBJ2-3
ASSYSIRQQYGYT | TRBV6-5 | 13 | TRBJ1-2
ASSPPGQGALDGYT | TRBV28 | 14 | TRBJ1-2
ATSDPRTGYTDTQY | TRBV24-1 | 14 | TRBJ2-3
ASVGDSGYGYT | TRBV2 | 11 | TRBJ1-2
AISEGRMGGYT | TRBV10-3 | 11 | TRBJ1-2
ASSFDWTGNEQY | TRBV7-9 | 12 | TRBJ2-7
SVLLWGLGTEAF | TRBV29-1 | 12 | TRBJ1-1
ASSQDLAGRNGYT | TRBV4-2 | 13 | TRBJ1-2
ASSSYSGRPQETQY | TRBV28 | 14 | TRBJ2-5
ATGGQGTEAF | TRBV7-9 | 10 | TRBJ1-1
ASSGTGDRYNQPQH | TRBV6-1 | 14 | TRBJ1-5
ASSHASGGSYEQY | TRBV4-2 | 13 | TRBJ2-7
ASSYTIGGAATEAF | TRBV6-2/TRBV6-3 | 14 | TRBJ1-1
ASSYPPGNPNEKLF | TRBV7-9 | 14 | TRBJ1-4
ASSAGRNSYEQY | TRBV11-2 | 12 | TRBJ2-7
ASSLEGAFSNQPQH | TRBV7-8 | 14 | TRBJ1-5
ASRDYTDTQY | TRBV27 | 10 | TRBJ2-3
ASGLVLGLAGDAGELF | TRBV12-5 | 16 | TRBJ2-2
ASSYSEYSNQPQH | TRBV6-6 | 13 | TRBJ1-5
ASSPAGQGSSSPLH | TRBV5-5 | 14 | TRBJ1-6
ASSIVTGEQPQH | TRBV19 | 12 | TRBJ1-5
ASSDRPPDTQY | TRBV7-9 | 11 | TRBJ2-3
ASSFINEQF | TRBV11-2 | 9 | TRBJ2-1
ASSLGRTSDYNEQF | TRBV5-1 | 14 | TRBJ2-1
ASSEGLAVGDYEQY | TRBV2 | 14 | TRBJ2-7
ASSQGDYQETQY | TRBV4-2 | 12 | TRBJ2-5
ASSQITGELF | TRBV9 | 10 | TRBJ2-2
ASSYEAQSLVSSSYNEQF | TRBV19 | 18 | TRBJ2-1
ASSPGLAGPTDTQY | TRBV6-2/TRBV6-3 | 14 | TRBJ2-3
ASSQDWHPWDTQY | TRBV4-1 | 13 | TRBJ2-3
ASSSTVNTEAF | TRBV18 | 11 | TRBJ1-1
ASSLEQNTEAF | TRBV12-3/TRBV12-4 | 11 | TRBJ1-1
ASSENSGGLGPYNEQF | TRBV2 | 16 | TRBJ2-1
ASSLAGGYGYT | TRBV7-9 | 11 | TRBJ1-2
ASSSGWSNEKLF | TRBV5-5 | 12 | TRBJ1-4
ASIRDRGKGEQY | TRBV28 | 12 | TRBJ2-7
ASSLASTGAYEQY | TRBV5-8 | 13 | TRBJ2-7
ASSLVGGYEQY | TRBV5-6 | 11 | TRBJ2-7
ASRSGYIYGYT | TRBV12-3/TRBV12-4 | 11 | TRBJ1-2
ASGEIYSLAGSHSYNEQF | TRBV27 | 18 | TRBJ2-1
ASSTVPGEAF | TRBV7-9 | 10 | TRBJ1-1
ASSLEQGRNYGYT | TRBV28 | 13 | TRBJ1-2
ASSPPNRGMNTEAF | TRBV18 | 14 | TRBJ1-1
ASRGQGMNYGYT | TRBV9 | 12 | TRBJ1-2